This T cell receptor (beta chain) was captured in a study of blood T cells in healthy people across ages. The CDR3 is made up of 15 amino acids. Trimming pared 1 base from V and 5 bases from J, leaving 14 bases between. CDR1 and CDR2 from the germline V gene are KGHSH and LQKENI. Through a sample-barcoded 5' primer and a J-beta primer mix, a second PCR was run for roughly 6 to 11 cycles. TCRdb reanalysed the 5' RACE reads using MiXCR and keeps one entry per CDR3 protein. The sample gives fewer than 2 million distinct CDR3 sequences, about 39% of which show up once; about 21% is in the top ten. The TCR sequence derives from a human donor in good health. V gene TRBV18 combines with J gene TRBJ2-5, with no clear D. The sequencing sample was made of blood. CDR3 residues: CASSPLAKPMETQYF. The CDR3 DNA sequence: TGTGCCAGCTCACCACTTGCGAAGCCCATGGAGACCCAGTACTTC.